This T cell receptor (beta chain) was identified during a study of technical replicates of blood from a handful of donors (TCRdb year 2017). Preparation of the library involved the immunoSEQ multiplex PCR assay. As stored in TCRdb, this immuneACCESS dataset retains in-frame rearrangements with V and J assigned. A fraction of the clones does not appear; measured against another copy, unresolved V genes explain less than half of the discrepancy, and the remainder lacks a known reason. This sample holds 75,000 to 90,000 clones; 90% to 95% were observed only once. 0.35% to 0.45% of the sample rests with the top ten. Concerning this clone itself: What this receptor recognizes is not known. Base qualities are not recorded, but no much larger clone differs from it by a single base.

CDR1 and CDR2, per the germline V gene, are SGHDT and YYEEEE. For this chain, trimming is 5 bases at the V end and 5 bases at the J end, and the number of junction bases without a gene match is 7. From the cysteine up to the phenylalanine, the CDR3 has a length of 14 residues. The DNA shown is the 42-base CDR3, in frame from base 1. The clonotype comes from a human donor in good health. Sample: T cells isolated from PBMCs. The chain joins TRBV5-6 to TRBJ2-1; 7 middle bases align to TRBD2. The CDR3 reads CASSGEGGDNEQFF. DNA sequence: TGTGCCAGCAGTGGGGAGGGAGGGGACAATGAGCAGTTCTTC.